This T cell receptor beta chain came from a study of OX40 agonist ivuxolimab in advanced cancers. At the level of the study: Recorded diagnoses for dose-escalation patients were hepatocellular carcinoma, melanoma, renal cell or head and neck cancer.

Overall study results and limits: Partial responders dosed at 0.1-3.0 mg/kg displayed clonal expansion ranking among the lowest. Expanded clones were, on average, more numerous among CD8+ T cells than CD4+.

This clone occurred once. Its antigen is as yet unknown. The method was immunoSEQ multiplex PCR; TCRdb's version includes in-frame clones alone and lacks a portion of them. Counted here are about 55,000 clones, 88% occurring once; the ten biggest clones make up approximately 6.6%. The germline V gene has CDR1 GTSNPN and CDR2 SVGIG (reference sequence). This CDR3 contains 11 residues. Trimming removed 1 base at V and 2 bases at J, with 3 bases between. The chain joins TRBV30 to TRBJ2-7; the D is unclear. The TCR comes from an adult with an advanced solid tumor such as melanoma, head and neck, liver or kidney cancer. The starting material was CD4+ or CD8+ T cells sorted from blood, obtained in a trial of the OX40 agonist ivuxolimab. CDR3 nucleotide sequence: TGTGCCTGGAGTGGCACCTACGAGCAGTACTTC. The encoded protein is CAWSGTYEQYF.